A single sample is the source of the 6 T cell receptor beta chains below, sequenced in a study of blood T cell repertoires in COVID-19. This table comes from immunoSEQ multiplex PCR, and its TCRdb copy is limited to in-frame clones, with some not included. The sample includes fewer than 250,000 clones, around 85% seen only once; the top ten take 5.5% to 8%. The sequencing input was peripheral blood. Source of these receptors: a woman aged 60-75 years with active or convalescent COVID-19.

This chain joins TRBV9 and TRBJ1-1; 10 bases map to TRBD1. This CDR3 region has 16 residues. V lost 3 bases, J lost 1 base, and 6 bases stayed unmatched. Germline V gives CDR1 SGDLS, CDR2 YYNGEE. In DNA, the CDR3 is TGTGCCAGCAGCGACGGGACAGGGGTGGGGAACACTGAAGCTTTCTTT. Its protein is CASSDGTGVGNTEAFF.

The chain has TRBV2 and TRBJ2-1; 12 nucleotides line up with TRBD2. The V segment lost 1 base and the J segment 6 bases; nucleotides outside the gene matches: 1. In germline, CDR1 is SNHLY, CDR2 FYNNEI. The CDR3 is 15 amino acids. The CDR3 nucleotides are TGTGCCAGCAGTGAAGGACTAGCGGGAGTCAATGAGCAGTTCTTC. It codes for CASSEGLAGVNEQFF.

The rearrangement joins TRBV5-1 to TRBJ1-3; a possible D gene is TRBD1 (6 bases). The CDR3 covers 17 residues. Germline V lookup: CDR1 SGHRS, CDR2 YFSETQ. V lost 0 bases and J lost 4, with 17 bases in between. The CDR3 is CASSLDLTPGVGNTIYF. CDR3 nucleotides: TGCGCCAGCAGCTTGGACTTAACGCCAGGGGTCGGAAACACCATATATTTT.

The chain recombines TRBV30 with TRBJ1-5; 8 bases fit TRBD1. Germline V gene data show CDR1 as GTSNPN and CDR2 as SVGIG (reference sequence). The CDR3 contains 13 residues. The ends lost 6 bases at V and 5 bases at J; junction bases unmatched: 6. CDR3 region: CACSTGADQPQHF. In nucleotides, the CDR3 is TGTGCCTGCTCGACAGGGGCGGATCAGCCCCAGCATTTT.

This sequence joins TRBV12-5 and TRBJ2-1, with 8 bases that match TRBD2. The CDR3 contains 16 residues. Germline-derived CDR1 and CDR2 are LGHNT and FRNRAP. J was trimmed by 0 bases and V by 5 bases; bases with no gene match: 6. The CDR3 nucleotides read TGTGCTAGTGGTCCGTCGGGGGGGAGCTCCTACAATGAGCAGTTCTTC. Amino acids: CASGPSGGSSYNEQFF.

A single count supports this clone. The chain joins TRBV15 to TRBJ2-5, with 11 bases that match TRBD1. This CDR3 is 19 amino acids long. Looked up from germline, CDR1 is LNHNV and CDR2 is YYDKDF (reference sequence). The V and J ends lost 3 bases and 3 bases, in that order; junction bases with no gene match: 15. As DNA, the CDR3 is TGTGCCACCAGCAGCCACCGGACAGGGGGCTTGCGTAGAGAAGAGACCCAGTACTTC. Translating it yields CATSSHRTGGLRREETQYF.